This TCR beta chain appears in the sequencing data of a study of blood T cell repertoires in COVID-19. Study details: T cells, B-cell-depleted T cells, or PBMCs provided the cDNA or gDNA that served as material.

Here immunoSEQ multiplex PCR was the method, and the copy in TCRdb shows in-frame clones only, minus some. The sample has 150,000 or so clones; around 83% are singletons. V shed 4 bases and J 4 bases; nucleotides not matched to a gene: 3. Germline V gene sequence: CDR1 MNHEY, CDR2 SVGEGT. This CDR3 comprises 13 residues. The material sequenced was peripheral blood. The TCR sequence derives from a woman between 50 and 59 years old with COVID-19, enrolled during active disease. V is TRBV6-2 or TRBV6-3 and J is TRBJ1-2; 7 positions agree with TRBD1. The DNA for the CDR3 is TGTGCCAGCAGTTTCAGGGGGGCCTATGGCTACACCTTC. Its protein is CASSFRGAYGYTF.